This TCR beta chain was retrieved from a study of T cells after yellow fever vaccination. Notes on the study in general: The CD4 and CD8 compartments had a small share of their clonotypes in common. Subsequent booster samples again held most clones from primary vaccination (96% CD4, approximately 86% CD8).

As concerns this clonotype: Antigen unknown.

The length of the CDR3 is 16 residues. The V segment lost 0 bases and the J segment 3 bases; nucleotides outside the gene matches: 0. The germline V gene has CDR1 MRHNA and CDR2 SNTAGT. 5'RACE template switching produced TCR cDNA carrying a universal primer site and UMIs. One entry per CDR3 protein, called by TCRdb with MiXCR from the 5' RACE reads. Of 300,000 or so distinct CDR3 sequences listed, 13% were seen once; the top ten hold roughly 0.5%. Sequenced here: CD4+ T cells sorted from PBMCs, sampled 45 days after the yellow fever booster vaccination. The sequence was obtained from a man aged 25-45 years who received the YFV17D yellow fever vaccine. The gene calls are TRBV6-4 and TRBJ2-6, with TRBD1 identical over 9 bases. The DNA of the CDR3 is TGTGCCAGCAGTGACTCGACAGGGGGTGGGGCCAACGTCCTGACTTTC. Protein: CASSDSTGGGANVLTF.